The entry that follows covers one T cell receptor beta chain sequence. This clone has only one observation. It has no known antigen specificity. No per-base quality is available; no much larger clone lies one base away. The data belong to a study of blood T cell repertoires in COVID-19 (TCRdb year 2020). In the study overall: Samples covering the acute and convalescent phases of COVID-19 were provided by collaborators in the United States, Italy and Spain. The material from the prospective study consisted of cDNA or gDNA derived from T cells, B-cell-depleted T cells, or PBMCs. Deeply sampled blood TCRbeta repertoires from subjects exposed to, actively infected with, or recovered from COVID-19 were included in the dataset. The repertoires were made available in a free public database intended to serve as a resource for research on the immune response to SARS-CoV-2. Samples came from the ongoing ImmuneRACE study (first 160 participants) plus 1,254 subjects from 6 global collaborators. The sample metadata nearly always contained a de-identified subject ID, COVID-19 status, age in years and sex. Where available, HLA class I and class II types were obtained from metadata supplied by the sample provider rather than from assay-based typing. The investigation overall reported the following: The quantity of clinical and demographic metadata differed by source and by participant and was supplied without curation.

The immunoSEQ Assay, a bias-controlled multiplex PCR, was used to amplify TCRbeta CDR3 regions from genomic DNA. The paper's data handling went like this. Nucleated cell counts per sample were estimated from amplification of reference gene primers within the assay. Sequence reads were collapsed and filtered to measure the absolute abundance of every unique TCRbeta CDR3 rearrangement. Productive Simpson clonality was computed per sample as the square root of Simpson's diversity index over productive rearrangements. TCRdb limited this immuneACCESS table to in-frame rearrangements with V and J called. A share of clones is missing; checked studies link under half to unresolved V genes, and the rest is unexplained. V, J and clone size are taken as reported in that table, and D and trimming were inferred from the DNA itself. The sample table lists approximately 400,000 clones, approximately 89% of them with a count of one. More than 0.85% of the sample belongs to the ten largest clones.

The CDR3 spans 18 residues, from the cysteine through the phenylalanine. The only DNA kept is the CDR3, 54 bases in frame from the first base. V drops 7 bases and J drops 3 bases, leaving 26 bases in between. The germline V gene (reference sequence) supplies CDR1 LNHDA and CDR2 SQIVND. In the prospective study, participants were about 18 to 95 years old, resided in fewer than 25 geographic areas of the United States, and were enrolled through a virtual design. Cohort assignment in the prospective study relied on participant-reported clinical history from a screening survey and a study questionnaire. Exposed participants had been in contact, within 2 weeks of entering the study, with a person who had a PCR-confirmed or clinician-diagnosed case of COVID-19. In the prospective study, whole blood, serum and a nasopharyngeal or oropharyngeal swab were collected from each participant by mobile phlebotomists. Participants in the prospective study had the option to provide additional blood draws and questionnaires over a roughly two-month period. Before DNA extraction, blood samples from the prospective study were shipped at room temperature or frozen.

The V gene is TRBV19 and the J gene is TRBJ2-3; TRBD2 might be the D gene, on 5 matching bases. The TCR was taken from a woman in her 40s who had been exposed to COVID-19. Sequencing was done on a sample of PBMCs or T cells enriched from blood (not recorded which). The CDR3 protein is CASTPGTGIGRGTDTQYF. The DNA sequence follows: TGTGCCAGTACCCCAGGTACCGGAATCGGGCGAGGGACAGATACGCAGTATTTT.